This T cell receptor beta chain originates from a study of long-term antiretroviral therapy in people with HIV. In the study overall: The earliest samples predate the 2015 immediate-ART recommendation by about a decade. Study observations and caveats: In samples taken after ART, diversity increased but remained below transplant donor control levels. Relative to control repertoires, HIV repertoires exhibited narrower CDR3 length ranges.

Germline CDR1 reads SGHDT; CDR2 reads YYEEEE. Deletions cut 3 bases from V and 6 bases from J, with 9 bases between. The CDR3 sequence is 13 residues long. Sequencing relied on immunoSEQ assay v3.0, run at survey level. Clones were sequenced by immunoSEQ multiplex PCR, and TCRdb holds only the in-frame ones, with some missing. The sample lists tens of thousands of clones, just over 85% occurring once. This clone has more than one count but fewer than ten. Its specificity is unknown. The specimen comprised unsorted PBMCs, sampled less than 4.7 years after starting antiretroviral therapy. This chain connects TRBV5-6 to TRBJ2-2; D might be TRBD1 or TRBD2, each matching 5 bases. The sequence was obtained from a man aged 25 to 40 with HIV. CDR3 nucleotides: TGTGCCAGCAGCTGGGGACCTGCCGGGGAGCTGTTTTTT. It codes for CASSWGPAGELFF.